These 17 T cell receptor beta chains were all obtained from the same sample, sequenced in a study of T-cell reconstitution after alpha-beta-depleted transplantation in children. Researchers prepared the TCRbeta library using unique molecular identifiers, the study reports. TCRdb analysed the PCR reads with MiXCR anew, one entry per CDR3 protein. The repertoire holds 540,000 or so distinct CDR3 sequences, with under 25% as singletons. The material was PBMCs, mostly from graft donor cells, obtained 360 days after TCRalphabeta/CD19-depleted stem cell transplant. These receptors were obtained from a boy in the first two years of life who had a stem cell transplant for acute myeloid leukemia, so the T cells may come from the graft donor.

J is TRBJ1-2 and V is TRBV20-1, with D uncertain. Germline V gene data show CDR1 as DFQATT and CDR2 as SNEGSKA (reference sequence). Trimming stripped 6 bases from V and 4 bases from J, with 15 bases between. This CDR3 region has 13 residues. CDR3 coding DNA: TGCAGTGCGCCCACCCGGGTCTCCTATGGCTACACCTTC. Translating gives CSAPTRVSYGYTF.

The chain links TRBV20-1 to TRBJ2-7; 9 bases map to TRBD2. The CDR3 loop spans 15 amino acids. CDR1 is DFQATT and CDR2 is SNEGSKA in the germline V gene (reference sequence). V shed 4 bases, J shed 1 base, and the junction held 8 bases outside the gene matches. CDR3 nucleotide sequence: TGCAGTGCTAATCCCCCGCTAGCGGGGTCCTACGAGCAGTACTTC. Amino acid sequence: CSANPPLAGSYEQYF.

This clonotype appeared a single time. The chain joins TRBV24-1 to TRBJ2-2; D unresolved. This CDR3 region has 13 residues. Trimming pared 7 bases from V and 5 bases from J, leaving 10 bases between. Germline values: CDR1 KGHDR, CDR2 SFDVKD. As DNA, the CDR3 is TGTGCCACCAGGCAACCGGTGACCGGGGAGCTGTTTTTT. This gives the protein CATRQPVTGELFF.

V is TRBV15 and J is TRBJ2-3; TRBD1 matches 7 bases. V shed 4 bases and J 4 bases; nucleotides not matched to a gene: 2. This CDR3 is 13 amino acids long. Germline V gene data show CDR1 as LNHNV and CDR2 as YYDKDF (reference sequence). The CDR3 loop is CATSTGQADTQYF. For the CDR3, the DNA is TGTGCCACCAGCACCGGACAGGCAGATACGCAGTATTTT.

The gene calls are TRBV15 and TRBJ1-1; unclear D gene. The CDR3 runs 17 residues. The germline V and J ends were trimmed by 1 base and 7 bases, with 22 bases remaining between them. The V gene's germline CDR1 is LNHNV and CDR2 YYDKDF (reference sequence). The CDR3 loop is CATSRASESRRIIEAFF. DNA for the CDR3: TGTGCCACCAGCAGAGCGTCAGAATCACGGCGGATCATTGAAGCTTTCTTT.

This chain joins TRBV30 and TRBJ2-7; tentative D call: TRBD2 (5 bases). CDR1 and CDR2 (germline): GTSNPN, SVGIG (reference sequence). V shed 5 bases and J shed 3 bases, with 11 bases lying between them. The CDR3 length is 12 residues. Written as DNA, the CDR3 is TGTGCCTGGGACCCCGGGGACTACGAGCAGTACTTC. It specifies CAWDPGDYEQYF.

This clonotype was seen repeatedly, ten times or more. The chain joins TRBV10-3 to TRBJ2-7, with 7 bases that match TRBD1. CDR1 and CDR2 (germline): ENHRY, SYGVKD. V trimming: 6 bases; J trimming: 3 bases; junction bases outside the gene matches: 5. The CDR3 runs to 13 residues. DNA of the CDR3: TGTGCCATCAGGGTGCGACAGGGCTACGAGCAGTACTTC. This encodes CAIRVRQGYEQYF.

This clonotype was detected ten times or more. The chain couples TRBV18 to TRBJ2-2, with D perhaps TRBD1 or TRBD2 (5 bases each). Germline V gene sequence: CDR1 KGHSH, CDR2 LQKENI. This CDR3 comprises 16 residues. V was shortened by 1 base and J by 4 bases, with 13 bases between the two germline ends. The CDR3 protein is CASSPLGPAGTGELFF. The CDR3 nucleotides read TGTGCCAGCTCACCACTGGGACCTGCGGGCACCGGGGAGCTGTTTTTT.

Comments on this clonotype: The junction departs from the called germline gene at one end, perhaps through a read error. The rearrangement uses TRBV10-3 and TRBJ1-1, with TRBD1 matching 7 bases. In germline, CDR1 is ENHRY, CDR2 SYGVKD. The CDR3 is made up of 13 amino acids. The CDR3 sequence is CAISVTGNSEAFF. The DNA for the CDR3 is TGTGCCATCAGTGTGACAGGGAACTCTGAAGCTTTCTTT.

There are a few counts of this clonotype. The V gene is TRBV11-2, the J gene TRBJ1-6; D remains ambiguous. The CDR3 contains 14 residues. The germline gives CDR1 SGHAT, CDR2 FQNNGV. The V and J ends lost 5 bases and 4 bases respectively, with 9 bases between them. In DNA form, the CDR3 reads TGTGCCAGCAGCCTAACAGTGTATAATTCACCCCTCCACTTT. Translation gives CASSLTVYNSPLHF.

This clonotype was found a few times. The chain couples TRBV20-1 to TRBJ1-5, with TRBD1 as a possible D gene (6 bases). The germline V and J ends were trimmed by 5 bases and 4 bases, with 12 bases remaining between them. The CDR3 spans 13 residues. Germline CDR1 DFQATT, CDR2 SNEGSKA (reference sequence). The CDR3, as DNA: TGCAGTGCTTCCGGGACACCTAATCAGCCCCAGCATTTT. Translating it yields CSASGTPNQPQHF.

This clonotype was observed at least ten times. The rearrangement joins TRBV7-2 to TRBJ2-7, with TRBD1 identical over 8 bases. Per the germline V gene, CDR1 is SGHTA and CDR2 is FQGNSA. This CDR3 has 12 residues. The V gene end was trimmed by 5 bases and the J gene end by 4 bases; junction bases not matched to a gene: 1. CDR3 residues: CASSGTGYEQYF. The CDR3 nucleotides read TGTGCCAGCAGCGGGACAGGTTACGAGCAGTACTTC.

In this sample, this clonotype turned up a few times. This chain links TRBV20-1 with TRBJ2-1; no firm D call. The CDR3 extends over 14 amino acids. Trimming shortened V by 5 bases and J by 5 bases, and 16 bases separated the two germline ends. The germline gives CDR1 DFQATT, CDR2 SNEGSKA (reference sequence). CDR3 nucleotides: TGCAGTGCTCTAGGCCCTCGTGGGGACAATGAGCAGTTCTTC. This codes for CSALGPRGDNEQFF.

This clonotype was seen more than once but under ten times. The rearrangement joins TRBV20-1 to TRBJ2-7; 7 nucleotides match TRBD1. Germline-derived CDR1 and CDR2 are DFQATT and SNEGSKA (reference sequence). Germline trimming cut 3 bases from V and 2 bases from J; bases unmatched to any gene: 7. The CDR3 spans 14 residues. This chain's CDR3 is CSASPDRVTYEQYF. The CDR3 DNA follows: TGCAGTGCTAGCCCCGACAGGGTAACCTACGAGCAGTACTTC.

V gene TRBV5-6 combines with J gene TRBJ1-1; TRBD1 is a possible D gene (5 bases). Trimming removed 0 bases from V and 8 bases from J, with 17 bases in between. This CDR3 has 15 amino acids. CDR1 is SGHDT, CDR2 YYEEEE, per germline. The CDR3 region is CASSLAGVSNREAFF. The CDR3 bases are TGTGCCAGCAGCTTGGCCGGAGTTTCTAACAGGGAAGCTTTCTTT.

This clonotype was counted ten times or more. The chain links TRBV24-1 to TRBJ2-1; D is possibly TRBD1 (6 bases). CDR1 and CDR2 from the germline V gene are KGHDR and SFDVKD. Trimming cost V 10 bases and J 5 bases, with 17 bases left between them. This CDR3 contains 14 residues. CDR3 in amino acids: CATTTGHPHNEQFF. In DNA form, the CDR3 reads TGTGCCACGACTACGGGACACCCCCACAATGAGCAGTTCTTC.

This clonotype has just a few counts. The DNA of the CDR3 is TGTGCCAGCAGGCAACTTAAGGACAGGGTCGAGCAGTTCTTC. Its protein is CASRQLKDRVEQFF. This chain uses TRBV6-1 with TRBJ2-1; 8 nucleotides match TRBD1. CDR3 length equals 14 residues. The ends lost 6 bases at V and 10 bases at J; junction bases unmatched: 11. Germline CDR1 is MNHNS and CDR2 is SASEGT.